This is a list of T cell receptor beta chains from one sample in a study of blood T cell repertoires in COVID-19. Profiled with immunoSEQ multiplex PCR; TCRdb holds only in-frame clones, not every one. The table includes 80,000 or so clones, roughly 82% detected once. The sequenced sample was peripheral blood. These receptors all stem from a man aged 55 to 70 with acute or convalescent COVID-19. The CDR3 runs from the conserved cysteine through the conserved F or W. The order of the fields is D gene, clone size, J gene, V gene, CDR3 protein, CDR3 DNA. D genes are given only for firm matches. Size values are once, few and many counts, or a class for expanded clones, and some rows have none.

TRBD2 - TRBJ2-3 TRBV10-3 CAILAGNNPRTDTQYF TGTGCCATCCTAGCGGGAAACAACCCTCGCACAGATACGCAGTATTTT
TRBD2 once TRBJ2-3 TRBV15 CATSRGGLALTDTQYF TGTGCCACCAGCAGAGGGGGACTAGCACTAACAGATACGCAGTATTTT
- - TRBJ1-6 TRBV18 CASSPRLSSDSPLHF TGTGCCAGCTCACCACGACTCTCCTCCGATTCACCCCTCCACTTT
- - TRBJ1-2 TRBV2 CASYPGRYGYTF TGTGCCAGCTACCCTGGGAGGTATGGCTACACCTTC
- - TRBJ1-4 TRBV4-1 CASSQDKEKLFF TGCGCCAGCAGCCAAGATAAAGAAAAACTGTTTTTT
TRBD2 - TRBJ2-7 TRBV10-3 CAISVVAGEQYF TGTGCCATCAGTGTTGTAGCGGGGGAGCAGTACTTC
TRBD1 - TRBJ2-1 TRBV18 CASSPLGTGGKVEQFF TGTGCCAGCTCACCACTCGGGACAGGGGGCAAGGTTGAGCAGTTCTTC
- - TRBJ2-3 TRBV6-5 CASSITRHTDTQYF TGTGCCAGCAGCATCACCAGACACACAGATACGCAGTATTTT
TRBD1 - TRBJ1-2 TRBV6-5 CASSYSRTGGGYGYTF TGTGCCAGCAGTTACTCGAGGACAGGCGGCGGGTATGGCTACACCTTC
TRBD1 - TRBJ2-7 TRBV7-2 CASSGQGRERGEQYF TGTGCCAGCAGTGGACAGGGTAGGGAGAGAGGCGAGCAGTACTTC
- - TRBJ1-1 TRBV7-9 CASSPRGGVDTEAFF TGTGCCAGCAGCCCCCGGGGTGGGGTAGATACTGAAGCTTTCTTT
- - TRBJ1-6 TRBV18 CASREGQGNSPLHF TGTGCCAGCCGGGAGGGGCAGGGGAATTCACCCCTCCACTTT
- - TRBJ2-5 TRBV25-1 CASSPSDTKQETQYF TGTGCCAGCAGTCCTTCAGACACCAAGCAAGAGACCCAGTACTTC
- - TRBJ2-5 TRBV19 CASGQKETQYF TGTGCCAGTGGACAAAAAGAGACCCAGTACTTC
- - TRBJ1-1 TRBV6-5 CASSPQGLNTEAFF TGTGCCAGCAGTCCACAGGGACTGAACACTGAAGCTTTCTTT
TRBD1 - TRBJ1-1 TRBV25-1 CASSEDRGITEAFF TGTGCCAGCAGTGAGGACAGGGGGATCACTGAAGCTTTCTTT
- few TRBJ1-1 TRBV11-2 CASSLETGGTEAFF TGTGCCAGCAGCTTAGAAACAGGAGGGACTGAAGCTTTCTTT
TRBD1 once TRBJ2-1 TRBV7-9 CASSHDRVNEQFF TGTGCCAGCAGCCATGACAGGGTTAATGAGCAGTTCTTC
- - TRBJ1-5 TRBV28 CASSLDGLYSNQPQHF TGTGCCAGCAGTTTAGATGGACTCTATAGCAATCAGCCCCAGCATTTT
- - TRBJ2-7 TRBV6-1 CASREGGTRGEQYF TGTGCCAGCAGGGAAGGGGGGACTCGGGGCGAGCAGTACTTC
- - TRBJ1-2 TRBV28 CASSLPGVYGYTF TGTGCCAGCAGTTTACCCGGGGTATATGGCTACACCTTC
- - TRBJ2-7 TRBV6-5 CASKQGRTYEQYF TGTGCCAGCAAACAGGGAAGGACCTACGAGCAGTACTTC
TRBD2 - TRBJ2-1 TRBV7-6 CASGLTSGLYNEQFF TGTGCCAGCGGCCTCACTAGCGGGCTATACAATGAGCAGTTCTTC
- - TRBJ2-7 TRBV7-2 CASSLVPLYEQYF TGTGCCAGCAGCTTAGTTCCTCTCTACGAGCAGTACTTC
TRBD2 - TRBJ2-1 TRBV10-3 CAISATSGSNEQFF TGTGCCATCAGTGCTACTAGCGGGAGTAATGAGCAGTTCTTC
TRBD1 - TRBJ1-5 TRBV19 CASTPGQGPGQPQHF TGTGCCAGTACCCCCGGACAGGGTCCCGGGCAGCCCCAGCATTTT
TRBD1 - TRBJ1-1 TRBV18 CASSPRQGMNTEAFF TGTGCCAGCTCACCTCGACAGGGTATGAACACTGAAGCTTTCTTT
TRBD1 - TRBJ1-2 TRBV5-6 CASSGDRGTYGYTF TGTGCCAGCAGCGGGGACAGGGGTACCTATGGCTACACCTTC
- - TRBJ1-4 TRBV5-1 CASSLGQAATNEKLFF TGCGCCAGCAGCTTGGGACAGGCGGCAACTAATGAAAAACTGTTTTTT
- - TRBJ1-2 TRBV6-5 CASAGEGSNGYTF TGTGCCAGCGCAGGGGAAGGATCGAATGGCTACACCTTC
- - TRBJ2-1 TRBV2 CASTSDAGRDEQFF TGTGCCAGCACCTCAGACGCGGGACGGGATGAGCAGTTCTTC
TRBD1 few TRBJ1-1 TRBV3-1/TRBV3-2 CASSHLRQGSTEAFF TGTGCCAGCAGCCACCTTAGACAGGGGAGCACTGAAGCTTTCTTT
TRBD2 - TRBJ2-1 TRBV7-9 CASRGTSGTSSYNEQFF TGTGCCAGCAGAGGGACTAGCGGGACGAGCTCCTACAATGAGCAGTTCTTC
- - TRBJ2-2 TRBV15 CATSRGRGNGGELFF TGTGCCACCAGCAGAGGGAGGGGCAATGGCGGGGAGCTGTTTTTT
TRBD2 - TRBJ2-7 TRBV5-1 CASSPSGGAYEQYF TGCGCCAGCAGCCCCAGCGGGGGGGCCTACGAGCAGTACTTC
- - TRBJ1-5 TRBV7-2 CASSLQASQALQPQHF TGTGCCAGCAGCTTACAGGCGTCGCAGGCGCTTCAGCCCCAGCATTTT
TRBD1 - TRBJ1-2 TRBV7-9 CASSLGTGTYGYTF TGTGCCAGCAGCTTAGGGACAGGTACCTATGGCTACACCTTC
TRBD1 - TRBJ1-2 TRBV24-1 CATGGTGNGYTF TGTGCCACCGGGGGGACAGGGAATGGCTACACCTTC
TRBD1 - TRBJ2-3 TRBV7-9 CASSIGTGGFDTQYF TGTGCCAGCAGCATCGGGACAGGGGGTTTTGATACGCAGTATTTT
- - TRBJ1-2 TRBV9 CASSAGGAPRDYGYTF TGTGCCAGCAGCGCGGGGGGGGCCCCGAGGGACTATGGCTACACCTTC
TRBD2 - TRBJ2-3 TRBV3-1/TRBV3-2 CASSQVERGITDTQYF TGTGCCAGCAGCCAAGTTGAGCGGGGGATCACAGATACGCAGTATTTT
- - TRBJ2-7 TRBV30 CAWGATGGAEQYF TGTGCCTGGGGCGCAACAGGGGGGGCCGAGCAGTACTTC
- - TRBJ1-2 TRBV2 CASSLAGPDYGYTF TGTGCCAGCAGTCTGGCAGGCCCAGACTATGGCTACACCTTC
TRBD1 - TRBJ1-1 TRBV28 CASSVPGQAATEAFF TGTGCCAGCAGTGTCCCGGGACAGGCTGCCACTGAAGCTTTCTTT
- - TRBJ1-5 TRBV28 CASSLPIHSNQPQHF TGTGCCAGCAGTTTGCCTATCCATAGCAATCAGCCCCAGCATTTT
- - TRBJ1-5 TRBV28 CASSLLLQEPQHF TGTGCCAGCAGTTTACTACTTCAGGAGCCCCAGCATTTT
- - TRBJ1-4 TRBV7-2 CASRRGVENEKLFF TGTGCCAGCCGTCGGGGGGTGGAAAATGAAAAACTGTTTTTT
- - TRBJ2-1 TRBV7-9 CASSYIRSYYNEQFF TGTGCCAGCAGCTACATCCGTTCATATTACAATGAGCAGTTCTTC
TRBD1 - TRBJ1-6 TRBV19 CASSEGQGWSPLHF TGTGCCAGTAGTGAGGGACAGGGGTGGTCACCCCTCCACTTT
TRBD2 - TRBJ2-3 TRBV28 CASSLIAGGDTQYF TGTGCCAGCAGTTTAATAGCGGGAGGTGATACGCAGTATTTT
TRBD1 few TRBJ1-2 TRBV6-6 CASSRQGGGYTF TGTGCCAGCAGTAGACAGGGTGGCGGCTACACCTTC
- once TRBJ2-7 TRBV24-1 CATSDLSPPRGLVYEQYF TGTGCCACCAGTGATTTGAGCCCTCCGAGAGGGCTAGTCTACGAGCAGTACTTC
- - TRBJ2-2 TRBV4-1 CASSQGGRGDYTTGELFF TGCGCCAGCAGCCAAGGGGGGAGGGGGGACTACACCACCGGGGAGCTGTTTTTT